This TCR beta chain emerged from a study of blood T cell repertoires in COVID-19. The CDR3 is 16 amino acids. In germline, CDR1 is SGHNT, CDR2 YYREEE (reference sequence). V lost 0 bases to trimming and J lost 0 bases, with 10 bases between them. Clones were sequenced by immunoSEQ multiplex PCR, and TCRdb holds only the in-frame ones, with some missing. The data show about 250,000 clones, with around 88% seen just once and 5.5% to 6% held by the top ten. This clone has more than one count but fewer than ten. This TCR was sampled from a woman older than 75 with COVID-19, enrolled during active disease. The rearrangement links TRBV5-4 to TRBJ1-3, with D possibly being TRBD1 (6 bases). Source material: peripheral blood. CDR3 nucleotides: TGTGCCAGCAGCTTGGGTACAGGGATCTCTGGAAACACCATATATTTT. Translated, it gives CASSLGTGISGNTIYF.